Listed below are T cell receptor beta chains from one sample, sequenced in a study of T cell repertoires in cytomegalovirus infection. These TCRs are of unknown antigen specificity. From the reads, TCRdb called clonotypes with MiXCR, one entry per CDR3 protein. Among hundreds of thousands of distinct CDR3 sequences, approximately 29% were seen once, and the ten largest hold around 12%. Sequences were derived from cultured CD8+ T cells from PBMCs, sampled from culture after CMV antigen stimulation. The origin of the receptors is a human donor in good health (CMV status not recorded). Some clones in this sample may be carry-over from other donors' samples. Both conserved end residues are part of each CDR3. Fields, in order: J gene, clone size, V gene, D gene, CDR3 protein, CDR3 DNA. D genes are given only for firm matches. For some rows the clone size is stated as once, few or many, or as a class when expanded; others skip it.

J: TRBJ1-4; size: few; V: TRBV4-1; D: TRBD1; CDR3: CASSHPGGVKITAVEKLFF; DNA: TGCGCCAGCAGCCATCCAGGGGGCGTTAAGATCACGGCGGTTGAAAAACTGTTTTTT
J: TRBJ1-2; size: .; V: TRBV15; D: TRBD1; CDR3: CATSRDLGTGANYGYTF; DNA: TGTGCCACCAGCAGAGATCTTGGGACAGGGGCAAACTATGGCTACACCTTC
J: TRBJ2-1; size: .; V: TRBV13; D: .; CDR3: CASSSPGTGTEQFF; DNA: TGTGCCAGCAGCTCTCCAGGGACGGGTACCGAGCAGTTCTTC
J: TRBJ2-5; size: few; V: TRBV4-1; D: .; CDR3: CASSQTMYQETQYF; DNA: TGCGCCAGCAGCCAGACGATGTACCAAGAGACCCAGTACTTC
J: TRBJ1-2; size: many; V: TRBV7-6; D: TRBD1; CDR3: CASSQTGGLYGYTF; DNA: TGTGCCAGCAGCCAGACAGGGGGCCTCTATGGCTACACCTTC
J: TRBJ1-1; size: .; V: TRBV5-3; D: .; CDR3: CASSLRGRARWNTEAFF; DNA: TGTGCCAGCAGCTTAAGGGGACGCGCGAGGTGGAACACTGAAGCTTTCTTT
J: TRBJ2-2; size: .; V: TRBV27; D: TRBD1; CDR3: CASSASVTGVTGELFF; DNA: TGTGCCAGCAGTGCCTCGGTGACAGGGGTCACCGGGGAGCTGTTTTTT
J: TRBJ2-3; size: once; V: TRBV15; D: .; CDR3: CATSPQGRSTDTQYF; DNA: TGTGCCACCAGCCCCCAGGGGCGGAGCACAGATACGCAGTATTTT
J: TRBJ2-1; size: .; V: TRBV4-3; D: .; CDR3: CVSSQAKYSYIEQFF; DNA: TGCGTCAGCAGCCAAGCCAAATACTCCTACATTGAGCAGTTCTTC
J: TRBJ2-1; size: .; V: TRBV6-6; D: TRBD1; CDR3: CATDGTGYNEQFF; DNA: TGTGCCACCGACGGGACAGGCTACAATGAGCAGTTCTTC
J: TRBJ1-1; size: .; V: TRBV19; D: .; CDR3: CASSSLGRGFTEAFF; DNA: TGTGCCAGTAGTTCCCTCGGTAGGGGCTTCACTGAAGCTTTCTTT
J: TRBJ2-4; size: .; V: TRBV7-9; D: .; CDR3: CASSLTLAKNIQYF; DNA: TGTGCCAGCAGCTTGACGTTAGCCAAAAACATTCAGTACTTC
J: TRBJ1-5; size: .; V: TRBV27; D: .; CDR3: CASSQLQDSNQPQHF; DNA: TGTGCCAGCAGCCAACTACAAGATAGCAATCAGCCCCAGCATTTT
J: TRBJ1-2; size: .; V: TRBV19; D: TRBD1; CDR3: CASRDTGGIYGYTF; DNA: TGTGCCAGTAGGGACACAGGGGGCATCTATGGCTACACCTTC
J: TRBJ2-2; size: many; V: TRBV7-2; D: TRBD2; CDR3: CASSSRVAGEELFF; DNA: TGTGCCAGCAGCTCTAGGGTGGCGGGAGAGGAGCTGTTTTTT
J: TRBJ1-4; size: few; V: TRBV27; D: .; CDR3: CASRAGTLASNEKLFF; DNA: TGTGCCAGCAGGGCCGGGACCCTTGCTTCTAATGAAAAACTGTTTTTT
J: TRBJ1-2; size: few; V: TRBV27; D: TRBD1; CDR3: CASSLSRFWTGDYTF; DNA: TGTGCCAGCAGTTTATCAAGGTTTTGGACAGGGGACTACACCTTC
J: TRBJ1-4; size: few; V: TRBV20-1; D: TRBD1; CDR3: CSASRGTGERGEKLFF; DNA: TGCAGTGCTAGTCGCGGGACAGGGGAAAGGGGTGAAAAACTGTTTTTT
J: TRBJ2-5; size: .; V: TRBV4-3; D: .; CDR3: CASSQDGGYQETQYF; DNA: TGCGCCAGCAGCCAAGATGGGGGGTACCAAGAGACCCAGTACTTC
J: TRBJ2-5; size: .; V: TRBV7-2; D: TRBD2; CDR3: CASSLELAIQETQYF; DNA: TGTGCCAGCAGCTTAGAACTAGCGATCCAAGAGACCCAGTACTTC
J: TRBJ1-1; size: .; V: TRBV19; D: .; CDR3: CASSVSEEGRNTEAFF; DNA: TGTGCCAGTAGCGTTTCCGAGGAGGGACGGAACACTGAAGCTTTCTTT
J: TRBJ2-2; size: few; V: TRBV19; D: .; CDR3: CASSGTTNTGELFF; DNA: TGTGCCAGTAGTGGGACAACGAACACCGGGGAGCTGTTTTTT
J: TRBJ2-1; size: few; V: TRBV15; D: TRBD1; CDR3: CATSRRTGGASYNEQFF; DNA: TGTGCCACCAGCAGAAGGACAGGGGGGGCGTCCTACAATGAGCAGTTCTTC
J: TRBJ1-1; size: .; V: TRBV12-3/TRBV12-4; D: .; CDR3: CASTLGTLLNTEAFF; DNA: TGTGCCAGCACCCTCGGGACTCTGCTGAACACTGAAGCTTTCTTT
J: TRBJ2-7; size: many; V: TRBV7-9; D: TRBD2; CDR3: CASRLAGGLEQYF; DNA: TGTGCCAGCAGATTAGCGGGGGGGCTTGAGCAGTACTTC
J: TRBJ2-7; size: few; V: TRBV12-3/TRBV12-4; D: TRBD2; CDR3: CASSFGTSGALRVGEQYF; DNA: TGTGCCAGCAGTTTCGGGACTAGCGGGGCCCTCCGGGTGGGGGAGCAGTACTTC
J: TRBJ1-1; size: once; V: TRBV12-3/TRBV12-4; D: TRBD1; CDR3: CASSLQQGMNTEAFF; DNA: TGTGCCAGCAGTCTTCAACAGGGGATGAACACTGAAGCTTTCTTT
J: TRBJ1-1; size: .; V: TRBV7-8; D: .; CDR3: CASSLATGSTEAFF; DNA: TGTGCCAGCAGCCTTGCAACAGGGTCCACTGAAGCTTTCTTT
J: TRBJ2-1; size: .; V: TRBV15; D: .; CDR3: CATSRGTYTNNEQFF; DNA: TGTGCCACCAGCAGAGGCACCTACACCAACAATGAGCAGTTCTTC